This TCR beta chain came from a study of T cell therapy after organ transplantation. Germline V gene sequence: CDR1 MDHEN, CDR2 SYDVKM. The CDR3 extends over 17 amino acids. V was cut by 5 bases and J by 2 bases, with 20 bases left in between. A note on this clone: Its antigen is not identified.

This table comes from immunoSEQ multiplex PCR, and its TCRdb copy is limited to in-frame clones, with some not included. The data hold roughly 1,100 clones, with around 63% observed a single time. Study-level findings and limits: Post-therapy CD8 clonality change correlated inversely with pretherapy clonality.

Time point in this sample: 20-29 weeks after completion of therapy. This sample comprised CD8+ T cells from blood, obtained after autologous CMV-specific T cell therapy. This TCR was recovered from a human patient who had received a solid organ transplant and had CMV disease. A subset of T cells may come from the graft donor. The V gene is TRBV28, the J gene TRBJ2-3; D is possibly TRBD2 (5 bases). This CDR3 is CASSTLHGLVVTDTQYF. CDR3 bases: TGTGCCAGCAGTACCCTACACGGACTTGTGGTCACAGATACGCAGTATTTT.